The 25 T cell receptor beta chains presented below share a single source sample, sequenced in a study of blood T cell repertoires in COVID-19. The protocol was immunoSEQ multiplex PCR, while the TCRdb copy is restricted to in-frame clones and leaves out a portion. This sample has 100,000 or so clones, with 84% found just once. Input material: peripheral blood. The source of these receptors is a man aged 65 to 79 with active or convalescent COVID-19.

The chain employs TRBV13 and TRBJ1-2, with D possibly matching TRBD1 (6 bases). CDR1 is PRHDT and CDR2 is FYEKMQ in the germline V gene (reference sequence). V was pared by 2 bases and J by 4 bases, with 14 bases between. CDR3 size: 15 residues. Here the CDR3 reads CASSLQGRPVYGYTF. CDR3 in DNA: TGTGCCAGCAGCTTACAGGGGCGCCCCGTCTATGGCTACACCTTC.

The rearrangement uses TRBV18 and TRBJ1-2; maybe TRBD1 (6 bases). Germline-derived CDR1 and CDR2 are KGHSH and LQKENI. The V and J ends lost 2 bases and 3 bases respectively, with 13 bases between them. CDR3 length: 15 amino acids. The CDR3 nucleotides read TGTGCCAGCTCACCAGGAACAGGGCATGACTATGGCTACACCTTC. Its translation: CASSPGTGHDYGYTF.

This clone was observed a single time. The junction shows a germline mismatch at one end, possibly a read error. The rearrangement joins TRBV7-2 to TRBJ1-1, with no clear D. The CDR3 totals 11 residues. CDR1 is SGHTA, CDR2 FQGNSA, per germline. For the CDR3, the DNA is TGTGCCAGCAGCTTAGGCGGTGGCAGAGTCTTT. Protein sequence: CASSLGGGRVF.

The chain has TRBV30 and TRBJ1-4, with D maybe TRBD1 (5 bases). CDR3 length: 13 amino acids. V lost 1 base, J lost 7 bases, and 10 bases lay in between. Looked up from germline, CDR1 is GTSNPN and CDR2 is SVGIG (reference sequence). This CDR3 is CAWSAGGGEKLFF. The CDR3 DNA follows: TGTGCCTGGAGTGCCGGGGGGGGTGAAAAACTGTTTTTT. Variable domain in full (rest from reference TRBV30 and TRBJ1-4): SQTIHQWPATLVQPVGSPLSLECTVEGTSNPNLYWYRQAAGRGLQLLFYSVGIGQISSEVPQNLSASRPQDRQFILSSKKLLLSDSGFYLCAWSAGGGEKLFFGSGTQLSVL.

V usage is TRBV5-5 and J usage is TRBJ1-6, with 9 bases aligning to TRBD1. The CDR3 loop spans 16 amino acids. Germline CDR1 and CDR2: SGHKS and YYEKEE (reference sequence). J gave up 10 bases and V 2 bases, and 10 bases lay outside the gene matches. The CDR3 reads CASSFGPGQGESPLHF. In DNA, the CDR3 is TGTGCCAGCAGCTTTGGACCGGGACAGGGAGAATCACCCCTCCACTTT.

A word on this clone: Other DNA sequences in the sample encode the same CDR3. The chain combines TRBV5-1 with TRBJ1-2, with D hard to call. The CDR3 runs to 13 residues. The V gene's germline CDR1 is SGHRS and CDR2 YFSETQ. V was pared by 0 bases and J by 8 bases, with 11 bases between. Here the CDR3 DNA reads TGCGCCAGCAGCTTGGCGGGGAGGAGCGGCTACACCTTC. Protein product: CASSLAGRSGYTF.

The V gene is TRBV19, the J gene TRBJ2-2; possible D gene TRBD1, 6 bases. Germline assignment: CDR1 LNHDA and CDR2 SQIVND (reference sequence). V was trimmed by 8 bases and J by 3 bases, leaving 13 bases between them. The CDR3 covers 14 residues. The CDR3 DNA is TGTGCCAGTCGAAACAGGGTTCACACCGGGGAGCTGTTTTTT. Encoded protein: CASRNRVHTGELFF.

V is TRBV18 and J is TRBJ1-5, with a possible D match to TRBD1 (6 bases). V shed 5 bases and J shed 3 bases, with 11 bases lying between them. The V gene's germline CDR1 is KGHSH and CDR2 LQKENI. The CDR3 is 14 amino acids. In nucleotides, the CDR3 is TGTGCCAGCTCATTGACAGGTATCAATCAGCCCCAGCATTTT. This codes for CASSLTGINQPQHF.

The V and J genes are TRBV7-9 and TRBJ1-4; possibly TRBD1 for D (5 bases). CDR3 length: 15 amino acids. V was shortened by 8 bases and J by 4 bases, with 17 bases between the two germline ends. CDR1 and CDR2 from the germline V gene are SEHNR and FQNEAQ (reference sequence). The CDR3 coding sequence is TGTGCCAGCGGTATAACTGCGGGGGGTAATGAAAAACTGTTTTTT. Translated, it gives CASGITAGGNEKLFF.

The CDR3 coding sequence is TGTGCCAGCAGTTTATATATACGGGGGGGCCAGAATGAGCAGTTCTTC. Amino acids: CASSLYIRGGQNEQFF. The chain couples TRBV28 to TRBJ2-1; 8 positions agree with TRBD2. Germline CDR1 reads MDHEN; CDR2 reads SYDVKM. With V trimmed by 1 base and J by 7 bases, 9 bases remained unmatched. This CDR3 has 16 residues. The variable domain in full, with the rest retrieved from reference TRBV28 and TRBJ2-1, is DVKVTQSSRYLVKRTGEKVFLECVQDMDHENMFWYRQDPGLGLRLIYFSYDVKMKEKGDIPEGYSVSREKKERFSLILESASTNQTSMYLCASSLYIRGGQNEQFFGPGTRLTVL.

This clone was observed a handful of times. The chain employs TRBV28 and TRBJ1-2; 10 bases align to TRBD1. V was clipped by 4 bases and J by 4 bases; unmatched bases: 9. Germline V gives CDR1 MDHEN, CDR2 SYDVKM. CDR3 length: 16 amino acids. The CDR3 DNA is TGTGCCAGCAGTTCCTCCGGGACAGGGGACGCCTATGGCTACACCTTC. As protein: CASSSSGTGDAYGYTF.

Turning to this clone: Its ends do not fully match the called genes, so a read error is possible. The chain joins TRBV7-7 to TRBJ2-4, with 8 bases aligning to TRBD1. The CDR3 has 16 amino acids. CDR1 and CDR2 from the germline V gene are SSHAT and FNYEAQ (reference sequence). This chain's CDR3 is CASSLPPTGGKNIQYF. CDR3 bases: TGTGCTAGCAGCTTACCCCCCACAGGGGGCAAAAACATTCAGTACTTC. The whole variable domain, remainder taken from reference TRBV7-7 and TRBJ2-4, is GAGVSQSPRYKVTKRGQDVTLRCDPISSHATLYWYQQALGQGPEFLTYFNYEAQPDKSGLPSDRFSAERPEGSISTLTIQRTEQRDSAMYRCASSLPPTGGKNIQYFGAGTRLSVL.

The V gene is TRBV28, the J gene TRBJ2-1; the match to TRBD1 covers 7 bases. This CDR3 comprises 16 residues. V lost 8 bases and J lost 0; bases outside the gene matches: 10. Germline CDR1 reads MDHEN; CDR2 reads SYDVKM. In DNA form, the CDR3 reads TGTGCCAGCGGGCCGGACAGGCGCCCCTCCTACAATGAGCAGTTCTTC. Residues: CASGPDRRPSYNEQFF.

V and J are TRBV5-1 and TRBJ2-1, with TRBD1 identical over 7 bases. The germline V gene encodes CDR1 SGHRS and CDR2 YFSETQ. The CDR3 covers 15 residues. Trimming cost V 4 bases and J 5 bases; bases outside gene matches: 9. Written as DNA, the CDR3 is TGCGCCAGCAGCACCACAGGGGATCTAAACAATGAGCAGTTCTTC. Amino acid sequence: CASSTTGDLNNEQFF. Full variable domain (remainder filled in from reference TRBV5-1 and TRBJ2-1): KAGVTQTPRYLIKTRGQQVTLSCSPISGHRSVSWYQQTPGQGLQFLFEYFSETQRNKGNFPGRFSGRQFSNSRSEMNVSTLELGDSALYLCASSTTGDLNNEQFFGPGTRLTVL.

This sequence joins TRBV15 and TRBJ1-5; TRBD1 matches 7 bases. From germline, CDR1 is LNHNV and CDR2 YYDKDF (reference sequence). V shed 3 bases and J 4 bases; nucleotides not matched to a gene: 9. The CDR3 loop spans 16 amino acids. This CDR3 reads CATSRYRGGANQPQHF. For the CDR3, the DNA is TGTGCCACCAGCAGGTATAGAGGGGGCGCGAATCAGCCCCAGCATTTT. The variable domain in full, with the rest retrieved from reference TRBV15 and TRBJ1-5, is DAMVIQNPRYQVTQFGKPVTLSCSQTLNHNVMYWYQQKSSQAPKLLFHYYDKDFNNEADTPDNFQSRRPNTSFCFLDIRSPGLGDTAMYLCATSRYRGGANQPQHFGDGTRLSIL.

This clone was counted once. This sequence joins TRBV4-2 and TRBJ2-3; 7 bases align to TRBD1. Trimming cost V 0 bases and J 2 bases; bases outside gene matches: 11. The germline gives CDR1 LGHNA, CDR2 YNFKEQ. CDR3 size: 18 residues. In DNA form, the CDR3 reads TGTGCCAGCAGCCAAGATTTAACAGGGGCGAGTAACACAGATACGCAGTATTTT. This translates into CASSQDLTGASNTDTQYF.

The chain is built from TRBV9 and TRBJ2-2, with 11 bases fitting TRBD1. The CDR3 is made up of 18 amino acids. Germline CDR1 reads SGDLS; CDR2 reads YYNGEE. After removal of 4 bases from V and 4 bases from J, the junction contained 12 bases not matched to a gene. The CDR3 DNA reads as TGTGCCAGCAGCCCCCGGACAGGGGGCGCGTTGGTCACCGGGGAGCTGTTTTTT. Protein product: CASSPRTGGALVTGELFF.

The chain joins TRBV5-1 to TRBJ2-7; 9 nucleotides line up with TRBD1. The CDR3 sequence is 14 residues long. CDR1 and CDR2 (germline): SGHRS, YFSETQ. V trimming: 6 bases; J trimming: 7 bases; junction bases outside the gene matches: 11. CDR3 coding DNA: TGCGCCAGCACCACACCACAGGGGGCGGCTGAGCAGTACTTC. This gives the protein CASTTPQGAAEQYF.

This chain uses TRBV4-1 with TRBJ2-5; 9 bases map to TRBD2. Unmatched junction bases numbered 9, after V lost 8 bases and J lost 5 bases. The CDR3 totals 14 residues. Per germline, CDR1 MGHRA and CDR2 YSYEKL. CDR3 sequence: CASSRGGAGETQYF. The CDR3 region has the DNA TGCGCCAGCTCTCGCGGGGGGGCCGGGGAGACCCAGTACTTC.

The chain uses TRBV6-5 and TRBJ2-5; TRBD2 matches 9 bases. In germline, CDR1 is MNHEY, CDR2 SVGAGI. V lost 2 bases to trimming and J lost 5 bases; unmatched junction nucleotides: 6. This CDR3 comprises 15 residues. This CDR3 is CASSYKAGGLETQYF. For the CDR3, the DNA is TGTGCCAGCAGTTACAAGGCGGGGGGGCTTGAGACCCAGTACTTC.

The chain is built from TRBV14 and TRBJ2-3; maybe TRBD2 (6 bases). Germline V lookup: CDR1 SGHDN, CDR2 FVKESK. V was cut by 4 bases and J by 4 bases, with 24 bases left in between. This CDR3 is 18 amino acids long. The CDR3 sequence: CASSPPGTGVLAADTQYF. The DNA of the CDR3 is TGTGCCAGCAGCCCCCCCGGTACGGGAGTCTTGGCGGCAGATACGCAGTATTTT.

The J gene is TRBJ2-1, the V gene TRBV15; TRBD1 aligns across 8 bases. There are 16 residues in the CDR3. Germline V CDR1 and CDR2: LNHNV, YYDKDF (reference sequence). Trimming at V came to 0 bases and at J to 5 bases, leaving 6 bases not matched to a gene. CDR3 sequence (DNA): TGTGCCACCAGCAGAGATCTGAGGACAGGGAACAATGAGCAGTTCTTC. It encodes CATSRDLRTGNNEQFF.

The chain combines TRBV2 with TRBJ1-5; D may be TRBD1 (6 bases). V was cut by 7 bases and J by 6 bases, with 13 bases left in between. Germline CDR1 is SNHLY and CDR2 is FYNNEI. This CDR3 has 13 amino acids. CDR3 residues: CASTLQGSQPQHF. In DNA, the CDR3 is TGTGCCAGCACCCTACAGGGTAGTCAGCCCCAGCATTTT.

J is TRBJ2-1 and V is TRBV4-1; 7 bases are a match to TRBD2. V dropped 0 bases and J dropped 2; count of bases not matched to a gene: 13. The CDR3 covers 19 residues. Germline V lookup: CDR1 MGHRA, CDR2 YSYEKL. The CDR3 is CASSQDLLAGSGAYNEQFF. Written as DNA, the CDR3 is TGCGCCAGCAGCCAAGACCTCCTGGCCGGGAGCGGGGCCTACAATGAGCAGTTCTTC.

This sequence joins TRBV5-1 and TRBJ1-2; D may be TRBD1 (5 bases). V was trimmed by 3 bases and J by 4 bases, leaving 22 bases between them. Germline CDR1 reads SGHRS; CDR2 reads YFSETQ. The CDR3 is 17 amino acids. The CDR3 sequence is CASSSRPWGEGGYGYTF. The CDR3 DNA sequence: TGCGCCAGCAGCTCCCGCCCTTGGGGGGAGGGAGGCTATGGCTACACCTTC.